Each of the 15 T cell receptor beta chains below was sequenced from the same sample in a study of shared clonotypes between healthy human individuals. The method was immunoSEQ multiplex PCR; TCRdb's version includes in-frame clones alone and lacks a portion of them. Of under 2.5 million clones listed, less than 95% are singletons. Specimen: naive CD4+ T cells from PBMCs. Specified subset: CD45RA+ positively selected. The receptors were gathered from a man aged 18 to 29 in good health. Some clones in this sample may be carry-over from other donors' samples.

The V call is TRBV2, the J call TRBJ1-2, with TRBD1 identical over 10 bases. The V gene's germline CDR1 is SNHLY and CDR2 FYNNEI. The CDR3 contains 13 residues. Germline trimming cut 6 bases from V and 4 bases from J; bases unmatched to any gene: 2. CDR3: CASRTGGLYGYTF. For the CDR3, the DNA is TGTGCCAGCAGGACAGGGGGCCTCTATGGCTACACCTTC.

For this clone: A read error may produce the germline difference seen at one junction end. This chain uses TRBV7-3 with TRBJ2-1; D not resolved. The CDR3 is 15 amino acids. Germline V gene lookup returns CDR1 SGHTA and CDR2 FQGTGA. CDR3 coding DNA: TGTGCCAGCAGCCTAACCGTCATGGCTTACAATGAGCAGTTCTTC. It yields the protein CASSLTVMAYNEQFF.

The chain is built from TRBV5-1 and TRBJ1-1; TRBD1 is a possible D gene (6 bases). Deletions cut 3 bases from V and 1 base from J, with 13 bases between. Germline V lookup: CDR1 SGHRS, CDR2 YFSETQ. The CDR3 is 15 residues long. This CDR3 reads CASSSSGTTNTEAFF. CDR3 in DNA: TGCGCCAGCAGCTCCTCCGGGACAACGAACACTGAAGCTTTCTTT.

The rearrangement joins TRBV28 to TRBJ1-2; 7 nucleotides match TRBD1. J lost 2 bases, V lost 8 bases, and 11 bases had no gene match. This CDR3 has 15 residues. Germline V gene data show CDR1 as MDHEN and CDR2 as SYDVKM. The CDR3 DNA reads as TGTGCCAGCTCCCGAGGGGGCAGGGGCAACTATGGCTACACCTTC. Its translation: CASSRGGRGNYGYTF.

The chain uses TRBV11-2 and TRBJ1-1, with D maybe TRBD1 (5 bases). Germline V gene data show CDR1 as SGHAT and CDR2 as FQNNGV. This CDR3 has 15 amino acids. Trimming left V 3 bases short and J 8 bases short, with 19 bases between. The CDR3 sequence: CASSFSAGTPTEAFF. DNA for the CDR3: TGTGCCAGCAGCTTCTCCGCCGGGACCCCGACCGAAGCTTTCTTT.

In this sample, this clone turned up once. This rearrangement joins TRBV12-2 to TRBJ1-6. TRBV12-2 is noted as a pseudogene. The CDR3 contains 12 residues. As DNA, the CDR3 is TGTGCAAGTCGCCCACCGTGTTCACCCCTCCACTTT. Translation: CASRPPCSPLHF.

V usage is TRBV6-1 and J usage is TRBJ2-3; D is possibly TRBD2 (6 bases). The CDR3 is 13 residues long. V was shortened by 7 bases and J by 5 bases, with 13 bases between the two germline ends. CDR1 MNHNS and CDR2 SASEGT come from the germline V gene. The CDR3 DNA reads TGTGCCAGCATATTCGGAGGGGAAGATACGCAGTATTTT. This translates into CASIFGGEDTQYF.

The chain has TRBV23-1 and TRBJ1-4; 8 bases line up with TRBD1. TRBV23-1 is an ORF, and what it does is uncertain. V trimming: 6 bases; J trimming: 0 bases; junction bases outside the gene matches: 21. The CDR3 contains 21 residues. The CDR3 region is CASRETTVAGGENATNEKLFF. CDR3 nucleotide sequence: TGCGCCAGCAGAGAAACTACCGTCGCAGGGGGCGAAAATGCAACTAATGAAAAACTGTTTTTT.

Details on this clone: The same CDR3 is also encoded by other DNA sequences in this sample. The chain is built from TRBV7-9 and TRBJ2-3; D is undetermined. V shed 5 bases and J shed 4 bases, with 10 bases lying between them. The CDR3 is made up of 13 amino acids. Germline CDR1 is SEHNR and CDR2 is FQNEAQ (reference sequence). DNA for the CDR3: TGTGCCAGCAGCCCGCGCCGGGCAGATACGCAGTATTTT. Amino acids: CASSPRRADTQYF.

The chain links TRBV28 to TRBJ2-2, with no clear D. The germline CDR1 and CDR2 sequences are MDHEN and SYDVKM. The CDR3 contains 14 residues. Trimming left V 5 bases short and J 4 bases short, with 11 bases between. The CDR3 is CASSPPLSTGELFF. The CDR3 DNA reads TGTGCCAGCAGTCCGCCCTTGAGCACCGGGGAGCTGTTTTTT.

This chain links TRBV28 with TRBJ1-6; 9 nucleotides align to TRBD1. Germline lookup yields CDR1 MDHEN and CDR2 SYDVKM. The CDR3 is 14 residues long. DNA of the CDR3: TGTGCAGACAGGGACAGGGCCGATAATTCACCCCTCCACTTT. Its protein is CADRDRADNSPLHF.

The chain couples TRBV7-6 to TRBJ2-5, with TRBD1 matching 10 bases. CDR1 and CDR2 from the germline V gene are SGHVS and FNYEAQ. Trimming took 1 base from V and 6 from J; bases not matched to a gene: 8. The CDR3 loop spans 16 amino acids. The DNA for the CDR3 is TGTGCCAGCAGCTTAGAGACGGGACAGGGGCCCAAGACCCAGTACTTC. Residues: CASSLETGQGPKTQYF.

This chain connects TRBV4-1 to TRBJ2-1; 9 bases fit TRBD1. This CDR3 comprises 15 residues. Germline CDR1 is MGHRA and CDR2 is YSYEKL. Trimming took 6 bases from V and 9 from J; bases not matched to a gene: 12. For the CDR3, the DNA is TGCGCCAGCAGGCAACCGGGACAGGGTCAGAGTGAGCAGTTCTTC. Its translation is CASRQPGQGQSEQFF.

In the case of this clone: This specimen includes other DNA sequences encoding the same CDR3. The CDR3 loop is CASSVGRMNTEAFF. The CDR3 region has the DNA TGTGCCAGCAGTGTGGGACGGATGAACACTGAAGCTTTCTTT. The chain has TRBV2 and TRBJ1-1; the D gene is possibly TRBD1 (5 bases). V was shortened by 4 bases and J by 0 bases, with 9 bases between the two germline ends. The length of the CDR3 is 14 residues. Per germline, CDR1 SNHLY and CDR2 FYNNEI.

The rearrangement joins TRBV7-9 to TRBJ2-7, with D unclear. The V gene lost 5 bases and the J gene lost 2 bases, with 13 bases spanning the gap. The CDR3 is 14 amino acids. The V gene's germline CDR1 is SEHNR and CDR2 FQNEAQ (reference sequence). CDR3 coding DNA: TGTGCCAGCAGCCTCGGTGTAGGGCCCTACGAGCAGTACTTC. It yields the protein CASSLGVGPYEQYF.